The next 25 T cell receptor beta chains were all read from a single sample in a study of CXCR3-negative and CXCR3-positive naive CD8 T cells. The authors prepared UMI-labeled TRB cDNA libraries by 5' RACE. TCRdb re-called the 5' RACE reads and catalogs CDR3 proteins one per entry, DNA excluded. In all, the sample yields about 130,000 distinct CDR3 sequences. Material: naive CXCR3- CD8+ T cells from blood. Subset defined: CD45RO-CCR7+CD27+CD95- naive CD8+ T cells lacking CXCR3 (TNR3-). These receptor sequences come from a human donor in good health. Some clones in this sample may be carry-over from other donors' samples.

The chain carries TRBV15 and TRBJ2-1; TCRdb names TRBD2, which stays unverified in the absence of DNA. The germline V gene encodes CDR1 LNHNV and CDR2 YYDKDF (reference sequence). This CDR3 spans 15 amino acids. The chain's CDR3 is CATSRETSGDNEQFF.

The chain joins TRBV2 to TRBJ2-7; TCRdb selects TRBD1, and the lack of DNA leaves this call unchecked. This CDR3 comprises 14 residues. Germline values: CDR1 SNHLY, CDR2 FYNNEI. Here the CDR3 reads CASSGTGQSHEQYF.

The CDR3 spells CSTRLREQETQYF. V gene TRBV29-1 combines with J gene TRBJ2-5; the D call of TRBD2 rests on TCRdb alone, since no DNA is present to check it. Germline CDR1 reads SQVTM; CDR2 reads ANQGSEA. The CDR3 is 13 residues long.

The rearrangement uses TRBV7-8 and TRBJ1-1; checking the TCRdb D call of TRBD1 is not possible without DNA. Germline V lookup: CDR1 SGHVS, CDR2 FQNEAQ. CDR3 length: 16 residues. The CDR3: CASSLGFGLAGVDAFF.

The V and J genes are TRBV28 and TRBJ2-3; TCRdb proposes TRBD2, but this gene call is untestable without DNA. The CDR3 runs to 18 residues. Germline V gene data show CDR1 as MDHEN and CDR2 as SYDVKM. The CDR3 reads CASSFYSSGRASLDTQYF.

This chain joins TRBV23-1 and TRBJ2-7; the D call from TCRdb, TRBD1, cannot be confirmed without DNA. TRBV23-1 is annotated as an ORF whose role is uncertain. The CDR3 has 15 residues. CDR3 residues: CASSKQGLGYYEQYF.

This CDR3 reads CASSPSGRAREQFF. The genes are TRBV18 and TRBJ2-1; TCRdb picks TRBD2, but there is no DNA to check that call. The CDR3 length is 14 residues. CDR1 is KGHSH, CDR2 LQKENI, per germline.

The rearrangement links TRBV29-1 to TRBJ2-1; TCRdb selects TRBD1, and the lack of DNA leaves this call unchecked. Per the germline V gene, CDR1 is SQVTM and CDR2 is ANQGSEA. The CDR3 consists of 17 residues. The CDR3 spells CSVDGQIQARSYNEQFF.

The J gene is TRBJ1-2, the V gene TRBV20-1; the TCRdb call, TRBD1, lacks DNA for checking. The CDR3 has 15 residues. In germline, CDR1 is DFQATT, CDR2 SNEGSKA (reference sequence). The CDR3 protein is CSALSGGESGYGYTF.

This chain's CDR3 is CATSRASGQGSSGNTIYF. J is TRBJ1-3 and V is TRBV15; TCRdb's D gene call, TRBD1, goes unchecked for lack of DNA. The germline CDR1 and CDR2 sequences are LNHNV and YYDKDF (reference sequence). This CDR3 has 18 amino acids.

V and J are TRBV7-6 and TRBJ2-2. Germline V gives CDR1 SGHVS, CDR2 FNYEAQ. This CDR3 has 14 amino acids. This CDR3 reads CASSFPTTAGELFF.

J is TRBJ1-1 and V is TRBV27; the D call of TRBD1 rests on TCRdb alone, since no DNA is present to check it. The CDR3 spans 11 residues. CDR1 is MNHEY and CDR2 is SMNVEV in the germline V gene (reference sequence). The CDR3 is CASSYGGEAFF.

This chain links TRBV28 with TRBJ2-1. This CDR3 has 14 amino acids. Germline lookup yields CDR1 MDHEN and CDR2 SYDVKM. The CDR3: CASSSYSSYNEQFF.

The V call is TRBV6-5, the J call TRBJ1-2. CDR3 length: 14 amino acids. Per the germline V gene, CDR1 is MNHEY and CDR2 is SVGAGI. The CDR3 spells CASSYSSSNYGYTF.

J is TRBJ2-7 and V is TRBV25-1; no DNA is available, so the TRBD1 call from TCRdb remains unchecked. Germline values: CDR1 MGHDK, CDR2 SYGVNS. There are 13 residues in the CDR3. The CDR3 is CASSEQGDYEQYF.

The chain is built from TRBV7-9 and TRBJ1-1; TCRdb indicates TRBD1, and absent DNA this call remains unverified. The CDR3 covers 15 residues. Germline assignment: CDR1 SEHNR and CDR2 FQNEAQ (reference sequence). The CDR3 spells CASSSRTGGNTEAFF.

The V call is TRBV2, the J call TRBJ2-1; as DNA is missing, the TRBD2 call by TCRdb cannot be tested. CDR3 length equals 13 residues. Germline V CDR1 and CDR2: SNHLY, FYNNEI. CDR3 residues: CASIKLADNEQFF.

The chain is built from TRBV28 and TRBJ2-1; TCRdb designates TRBD1, a call that cannot be tested without DNA. CDR1 MDHEN and CDR2 SYDVKM come from the germline V gene. The CDR3 is made up of 14 amino acids. The CDR3 spells CASRWTGGYNEQFF.

V and J are TRBV6-2 or TRBV6-3 and TRBJ1-1; TCRdb gives TRBD1 as the D gene, but with no DNA this cannot be confirmed. The V gene's germline CDR1 is MNHEY and CDR2 SVGEGT. The CDR3 has 13 residues. CDR3 sequence: CASTSTGNTEAFF.

V usage is TRBV28 and J usage is TRBJ2-7; with no DNA, the TCRdb D assignment of TRBD1 cannot be verified. This CDR3 is built from 14 residues. Germline V gene data show CDR1 as MDHEN and CDR2 as SYDVKM. The CDR3 is CASSGWTGTYEQYF.

CDR3 loop: CASSPSFSSTDTQYF. The V gene is TRBV5-5, the J gene TRBJ2-3; TCRdb designates TRBD2, a call that cannot be tested without DNA. Per the germline V gene, CDR1 is SGHKS and CDR2 is YYEKEE (reference sequence). This CDR3 spans 15 amino acids.

The chain links TRBV13 to TRBJ2-3; checking the TCRdb D call of TRBD2 is not possible without DNA. CDR3 length: 15 amino acids. Germline loops: CDR1 PRHDT, CDR2 FYEKMQ (reference sequence). This chain's CDR3 is CASSLAGDYRDTQYF.

The chain has TRBV7-7 and TRBJ2-1. The germline V gene has CDR1 SSHAT and CDR2 FNYEAQ (reference sequence). The CDR3 loop spans 13 amino acids. The CDR3 loop is CASSFSENNEQFF.

V is TRBV15 and J is TRBJ2-7; TCRdb names TRBD1, which stays unverified in the absence of DNA. Germline V gene data show CDR1 as LNHNV and CDR2 as YYDKDF (reference sequence). The CDR3 contains 14 residues. The CDR3 protein is CATSRGAGPYEQYF. The full variable domain, with the rest looked up from reference TRBV15 and TRBJ2-7, is DAMVIQNPRYQVTQFGKPVTLSCSQTLNHNVMYWYQQKSSQAPKLLFHYYDKDFNNEADTPDNFQSRRPNTSFCFLDIRSPGLGDTAMYLCATSRGAGPYEQYFGPGTRLTVT.

The rearrangement uses TRBV12-3 or TRBV12-4 and TRBJ2-7; the TCRdb call, TRBD1, lacks DNA for checking. The CDR3 sequence is 13 residues long. The CDR3 region is CASSDTDRYEQYF.